This T cell receptor beta chain originates from a study of T-cell reconstitution after alpha-beta-depleted transplantation in children. This clonotype was seen ten or more times. As it was prepared, the TCRbeta library received unique molecular identifiers. MiXCR, applied by TCRdb to the PCR reads, yields one record per CDR3 protein. Here the sample spans 90,000 to 95,000 distinct CDR3 sequences, 10% to 15% being singletons. V was trimmed by 5 bases and J by 7 bases, leaving 12 bases between them. The CDR3 spans 13 residues. CDR1 is SGHTA and CDR2 is FQGNSA in the germline V gene. This sequence was found in a human donor who donated a stem cell graft to a child with inherited bone marrow failure. The material was PBMCs from the stem cell graft donor, obtained from the stem cell graft. The chain joins TRBV7-2 to TRBJ1-5; possibly TRBD1 for D (5 bases). The CDR3 region has the DNA TGTGCCAGCAGCGCGGGGGGGAGCCAGCCCCAGCATTTT. Amino acids: CASSAGGSQPQHF.